The next 25 T cell receptor beta chains were all read from a single sample in a study of control samples from healthy donors and cancer patients. Profiling relied on immunoSEQ multiplex PCR, and the TCRdb table lists in-frame clones only, not all of them. The repertoire has more than 95,000 clones, 75% to 90% of them found once; the top ten carry roughly 19%. The source material was PBMCs. These receptors were obtained from a man between 60 and 75 years old with lung cancer.

The chain joins TRBV30 to TRBJ1-6; TRBD1 might be the D (6 bases). The germline V gene has CDR1 GTSNPN and CDR2 SVGIG (reference sequence). V dropped 1 base and J dropped 7 bases, with 11 bases sitting between them. There are 14 residues in the CDR3. Here the CDR3 reads CAWSARTANSPLHF. CDR3 bases: TGTGCCTGGAGTGCCCGGACAGCAAATTCACCCCTCCACTTT.

The chain joins TRBV6-5 to TRBJ2-3; TRBD1 matches 9 bases. There are 14 residues in the CDR3. The V and J ends lost 5 bases and 4 bases, in that order; junction bases with no gene match: 4. Per the germline V gene, CDR1 is MNHEY and CDR2 is SVGAGI. The CDR3 here is CASSLTGGPDTQYF. CDR3 bases: TGTGCCAGCAGTCTAACAGGGGGCCCAGATACGCAGTATTTT.

The V call is TRBV4-1, the J call TRBJ2-5, with D hard to call. This CDR3 has 12 residues. Germline CDR1 and CDR2: MGHRA and YSYEKL. Trimming pared 3 bases from V and 0 bases from J, leaving 2 bases between. Here the CDR3 DNA reads TGCGCCAGCAGCCAGGACCAAGAGACCCAGTACTTC. Translated, it gives CASSQDQETQYF.

The chain is built from TRBV6-5 and TRBJ1-6; the D is unclear. Germline V gene data show CDR1 as MNHEY and CDR2 as SVGAGI. V was shortened by 6 bases and J by 7 bases, with 16 bases between the two germline ends. The CDR3 contains 15 residues. The CDR3 loop reads CASSWGGSVNSPLHF. DNA for the CDR3: TGTGCCAGCAGCTGGGGTGGGAGCGTGAATTCACCCCTCCACTTT.

The rearrangement uses TRBV24-1 and TRBJ2-5; 9 bases are a match to TRBD2. Trimming took 0 bases from V and 2 from J; bases not matched to a gene: 12. CDR3 size: 19 residues. The germline V gene encodes CDR1 KGHDR and CDR2 SFDVKD. The CDR3 DNA is TGTGCCACCAGTGATTTGAGGGCGGGGGGGCTCATGTCTCAAGAGACCCAGTACTTC. The encoded protein is CATSDLRAGGLMSQETQYF.

CDR3 sequence: CSVVWGQVTEAFF. For the CDR3, the DNA is TGCAGCGTTGTGTGGGGACAGGTTACTGAAGCTTTCTTT. The genes are TRBV29-1 and TRBJ1-1; TRBD1 aligns across 8 bases. The V and J ends lost 4 bases and 5 bases, in that order; junction bases with no gene match: 6. The length of the CDR3 is 13 residues. Germline CDR1 reads SQVTM; CDR2 reads ANQGSEA.

The V call is TRBV5-1, the J call TRBJ1-4; 8 nucleotides match TRBD1. The germline gives CDR1 SGHRS, CDR2 YFSETQ. CDR3 length equals 16 residues. The trim removed 0 bases at V and 2 bases at J, leaving 3 bases unmatched. CDR3 in DNA: TGCGCCAGCAGCTTGGGGACAGGGAATACTAATGAAAAACTGTTTTTT. It translates to CASSLGTGNTNEKLFF.

The chain carries TRBV7-6 and TRBJ1-1; maybe TRBD1 (5 bases). The CDR3 sequence is 15 residues long. Germline loops: CDR1 SGHVS, CDR2 FNYEAQ. Trimming took off 1 base at V and 5 bases at J, with 14 bases between the two ends. The CDR3 loop reads CASSLEVGGGTEAFF. DNA for the CDR3: TGTGCCAGCAGCTTAGAAGTTGGGGGGGGAACTGAAGCTTTCTTT.

J is TRBJ1-5 and V is TRBV2; 10 bases align to TRBD1. The CDR3 contains 18 residues. V gave up 3 bases and J gave up 0 bases; unmatched junction bases: 8. Germline V gene data show CDR1 as SNHLY and CDR2 as FYNNEI. The CDR3 sequence: CASSDFRQGAFSNQPQHF. CDR3 nucleotides: TGTGCCAGCAGTGATTTTCGACAGGGGGCTTTTAGCAATCAGCCCCAGCATTTT.

This sequence joins TRBV19 and TRBJ2-3; no clear D gene. CDR1 LNHDA and CDR2 SQIVND come from the germline V gene (reference sequence). The CDR3 spans 13 residues. Trimming removed 1 base from V and 4 bases from J, with 6 bases in between. For the CDR3, the DNA is TGTGCCAGTAGTATAGTAGGGCCAGATACGCAGTATTTT. Amino acids: CASSIVGPDTQYF.

The chain is built from TRBV5-1 and TRBJ2-5, with TRBD1 matching 7 bases. Germline trimming cut 3 bases from V and 2 bases from J; bases unmatched to any gene: 7. This CDR3 is built from 15 residues. CDR1 is SGHRS and CDR2 is YFSETQ in the germline V gene. This chain's CDR3 is CASSSLTGTQETQYF. The CDR3 DNA follows: TGCGCCAGCAGCTCTCTGACAGGGACACAAGAGACCCAGTACTTC.

The gene calls are TRBV5-4 and TRBJ2-7, with D perhaps assigned TRBD1 or TRBD2 (6 bases each). Trimming pared 1 base from V and 3 bases from J, leaving 14 bases between. Germline-derived CDR1 and CDR2 are SGHNT and YYREEE (reference sequence). This CDR3 is 15 amino acids long. CDR3 in DNA: TGTGCCAGCAGCTTGTGGGGGGCAGCGGACTACGAGCAGTACTTC. This codes for CASSLWGAADYEQYF.

The chain links TRBV3-1 (or the pseudogene TRBV3-2) to TRBJ1-2; the match to TRBD1 covers 7 bases. Germline assignment: CDR1 LGHDT and CDR2 YNNKEL (reference sequence). After removal of 0 bases from V and 7 bases from J, the junction contained 2 bases not matched to a gene. The CDR3 runs to 13 residues. The CDR3 coding sequence is TGTGCCAGCAGCCAAGATTCAGGGGGTGGCTACACCTTC. Amino acid sequence: CASSQDSGGGYTF.

This chain links TRBV6-2 or TRBV6-3 with TRBJ2-1; 9 nucleotides align to TRBD2. The CDR3 is 17 residues long. Trimming took 6 bases from V and 3 from J; bases not matched to a gene: 12. Germline CDR1 is MNHEY and CDR2 is SVGEGT. CDR3 in amino acids: CASSPLAGRPLYNEQFF. CDR3 DNA: TGTGCCAGCAGCCCTCTAGCGGGGAGGCCCCTCTACAATGAGCAGTTCTTC.

The chain has TRBV6-2 or TRBV6-3 and TRBJ2-7; D is tentatively TRBD1 or TRBD2 (5 bases each). The length of the CDR3 is 16 residues. CDR1 and CDR2 (germline): MNHEY, SVGEGT. Trimming removed 2 bases at V and 0 bases at J, with 14 bases between. CDR3 sequence: CASSYLRDPSSYEQYV. Here the CDR3 DNA reads TGTGCCAGCAGTTACCTACGGGACCCTAGCTCCTACGAGCAGTACGTC.

This chain links TRBV12-3 or TRBV12-4 with TRBJ1-2; D gene ambiguous. The ends were cut back, 6 bases at V and 4 bases at J, with 9 bases in the middle. The CDR3 has 12 residues. This CDR3 is CASSEGLYGYTF. The DNA of the CDR3 is TGTGCCAGCAGCGAAGGACTCTATGGCTACACCTTC.

This chain joins TRBV6-5 and TRBJ1-1; maybe TRBD1 (6 bases). Trimming took off 2 bases at V and 4 bases at J, with 11 bases between the two ends. The germline V gene encodes CDR1 MNHEY and CDR2 SVGAGI. CDR3 length: 14 residues. CDR3 DNA: TGTGCCAGCAGTTACCTGGGGGCAGGCACTGAAGCTTTCTTT. Translation: CASSYLGAGTEAFF.

The chain couples TRBV6-5 to TRBJ2-7, with a possible D match to TRBD1 (5 bases). Trimming pared 2 bases from V and 2 bases from J, leaving 7 bases between. In germline, CDR1 is MNHEY, CDR2 SVGAGI. The CDR3 has 13 residues. CDR3: CASSYATAYEQYF. The DNA for the CDR3 is TGTGCCAGCAGTTACGCGACAGCCTACGAGCAGTACTTC.

This clone occurred once. This chain uses TRBV7-9 with TRBJ1-3; possible D gene TRBD1, 6 bases. The ends were cut back, 5 bases at V and 0 bases at J, with 11 bases in the middle. This CDR3 contains 15 residues. Per the germline V gene, CDR1 is SEHNR and CDR2 is FQNEAQ (reference sequence). The CDR3 DNA follows: TGTGCCAGCAGCCAAGACAGGAGCTCTGGAAACACCATATATTTT. Protein product: CASSQDRSSGNTIYF. Together with reference TRBV7-9 and TRBJ1-3, the CDR3 gives the full variable domain: DTGVSQNPRHKITKRGQNVTFRCDPISEHNRLYWYRQTLGQGPEFLTYFQNEAQLEKSRLLSDRFSAERPKGSFSTLEIQRTEQGDSAMYLCASSQDRSSGNTIYFGEGSWLTVV.

The chain has TRBV9 and TRBJ2-5, with TRBD1 as a possible D gene (6 bases). The germline V and J ends were trimmed by 3 bases and 1 base, with 19 bases remaining between them. In germline, CDR1 is SGDLS, CDR2 YYNGEE. The length of the CDR3 is 17 residues. Here the CDR3 reads CASSATTGREGQETQYF. CDR3 bases: TGTGCCAGCAGCGCAACTACAGGGAGAGAGGGCCAAGAGACCCAGTACTTC.

The V gene is TRBV21-1, the J gene TRBJ2-7. TRBV21-1 is noted as a pseudogene. The CDR3 length is 18 residues. The CDR3 DNA follows: TGTGCCAGCAGCAAAATCCCGTCGCACGAAAGGACCCTTTACGAGCAGTACGTC. It encodes CASSKIPSHERTLYEQYV.

The rearrangement uses TRBV18 and TRBJ2-1, with 8 bases that match TRBD2. The CDR3 has 14 amino acids. Germline V lookup: CDR1 KGHSH, CDR2 LQKENI. V lost 2 bases and J lost 7; bases outside the gene matches: 4. The CDR3 here is CASSPDTGGNEQFF. CDR3 bases: TGTGCCAGCTCACCAGACACGGGGGGGAATGAGCAGTTCTTC.

CDR3 in amino acids: CASAQTSGQETQYF. CDR3 DNA sequence: TGTGCCAGCGCCCAGACTAGCGGCCAAGAGACCCAGTACTTC. This chain connects TRBV21-1 to TRBJ2-5; the table names TRBD2, a call not compared with the DNA. TRBV21-1 corresponds to a pseudogene. The CDR3 is 14 amino acids.

This chain joins TRBV2 and TRBJ2-1; 7 nucleotides align to TRBD1. This CDR3 is built from 16 residues. V dropped 4 bases and J dropped 2; count of bases not matched to a gene: 8. Germline V gene lookup returns CDR1 SNHLY and CDR2 FYNNEI. The CDR3 bases are TGTGCCAGCAGTGTACTGAGCGACAGGGCCTACAATGAGCAGTTCTTC. This codes for CASSVLSDRAYNEQFF. The variable domain in full, completed from reference TRBV2 and TRBJ2-1, reads EPEVTQTPSHQVTQMGQEVILRCVPISNHLYFYWYRQILGQKVEFLVSFYNNEISEKSEIFDDQFSVERPDGSNFTLKIRSTKLEDSAMYFCASSVLSDRAYNEQFFGPGTRLTVL.

The gene calls are TRBV6-1 and TRBJ2-7; maybe TRBD1 (5 bases). Per germline, CDR1 MNHNS and CDR2 SASEGT. V lost 0 bases, J lost 2 bases, and 11 bases lay in between. The CDR3 contains 15 residues. CDR3 bases: TGTGCCAGCAGTGAAGCCCCAGGGTGGCCCTACGAGCAGTACGTC. This encodes CASSEAPGWPYEQYV.